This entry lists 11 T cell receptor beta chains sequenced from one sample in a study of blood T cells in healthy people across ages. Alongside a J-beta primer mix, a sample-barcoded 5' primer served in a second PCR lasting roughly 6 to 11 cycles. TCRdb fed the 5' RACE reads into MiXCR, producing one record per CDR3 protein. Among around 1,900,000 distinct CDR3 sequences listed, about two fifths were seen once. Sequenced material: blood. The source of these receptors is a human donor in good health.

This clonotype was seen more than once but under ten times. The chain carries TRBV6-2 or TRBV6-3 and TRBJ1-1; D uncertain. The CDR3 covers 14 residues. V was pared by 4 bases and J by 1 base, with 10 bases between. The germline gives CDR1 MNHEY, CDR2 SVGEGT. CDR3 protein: CASSWTTGNTEAFF. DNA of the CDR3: TGTGCCAGCAGTTGGACCACGGGGAACACTGAAGCTTTCTTT.

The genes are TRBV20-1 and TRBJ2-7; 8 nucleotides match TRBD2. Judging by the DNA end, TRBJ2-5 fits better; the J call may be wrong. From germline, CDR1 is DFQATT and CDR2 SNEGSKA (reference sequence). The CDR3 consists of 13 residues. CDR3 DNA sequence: TGCAGTGTCTCCACCGGGGGGGGGGAGACCCAGTACTTC. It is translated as CSVSTGGGETQYF.

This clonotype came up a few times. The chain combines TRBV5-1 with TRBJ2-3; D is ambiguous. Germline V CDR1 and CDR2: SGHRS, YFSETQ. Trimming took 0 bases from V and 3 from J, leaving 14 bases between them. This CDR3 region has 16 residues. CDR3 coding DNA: TGCGCCAGCAGCTTGGGGGCCCTCGTAACTACAGATACGCAGTATTTT. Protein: CASSLGALVTTDTQYF.

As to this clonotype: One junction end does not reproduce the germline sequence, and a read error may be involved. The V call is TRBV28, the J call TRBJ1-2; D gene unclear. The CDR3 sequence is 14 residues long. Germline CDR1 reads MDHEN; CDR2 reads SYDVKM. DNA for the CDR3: TGTGCCTGCAGCCAAGTTAGGCATACCTATGGCTACACCTTC. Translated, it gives CACSQVRHTYGYTF.

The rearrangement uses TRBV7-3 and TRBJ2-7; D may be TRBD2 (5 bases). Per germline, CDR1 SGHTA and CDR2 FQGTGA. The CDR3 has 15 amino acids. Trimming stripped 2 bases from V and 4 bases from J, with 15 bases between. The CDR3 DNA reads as TGTGCCAGCAGCTTAGACGGGAAAGCTGGATACGAGCAGTACTTC. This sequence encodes CASSLDGKAGYEQYF.

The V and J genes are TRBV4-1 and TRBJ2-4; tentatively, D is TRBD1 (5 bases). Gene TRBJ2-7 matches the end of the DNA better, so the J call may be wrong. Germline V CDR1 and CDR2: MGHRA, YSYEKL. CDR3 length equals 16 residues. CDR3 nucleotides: TGCGCCAGCAGCCCACGCTCAACAAGGGGATCCTACGAGCAGTACTTC. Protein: CASSPRSTRGSYEQYF.

CDR3 amino acids: CAWGRLWLTRDGYTF. CDR3 in DNA: TGTGCCTGGGGACGTTTGTGGTTGACCCGGGACGGCTACACCTTC. This chain uses TRBV30 with TRBJ1-2, with D possibly TRBD1 on 5 matching bases. Germline V gene sequence: CDR1 GTSNPN, CDR2 SVGIG (reference sequence). This CDR3 comprises 15 residues. Trimming left V 5 bases short and J 8 bases short, with 24 bases between.

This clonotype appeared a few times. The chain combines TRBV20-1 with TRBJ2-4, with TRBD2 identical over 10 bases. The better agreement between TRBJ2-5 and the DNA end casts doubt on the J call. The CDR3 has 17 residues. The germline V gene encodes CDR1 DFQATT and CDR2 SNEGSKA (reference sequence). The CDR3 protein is CSARDWASGGPAWTQYF. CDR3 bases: TGCAGTGCTAGAGATTGGGCTAGCGGGGGCCCCGCTTGGACCCAGTACTTC.

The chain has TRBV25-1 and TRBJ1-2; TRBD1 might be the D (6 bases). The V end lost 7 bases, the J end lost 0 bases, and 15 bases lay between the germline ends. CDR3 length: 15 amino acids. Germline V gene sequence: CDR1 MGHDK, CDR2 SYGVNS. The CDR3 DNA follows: TGTGCCAGCACCGGGGACACCCGGGCTAACTATGGCTACACCTTC. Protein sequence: CASTGDTRANYGYTF.

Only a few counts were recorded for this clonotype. The CDR3 coding sequence is TGTGCCAGCAGATCTAGCGGGGGAGCGTATAATGAGCAGTTCTTC. The encoded protein is CASRSSGGAYNEQFF. The rearrangement links TRBV28 to TRBJ2-1; TRBD2 matches at 10 bases. The CDR3 length is 15 residues. The V segment lost 6 bases and the J segment 7 bases; nucleotides outside the gene matches: 9. Germline V gives CDR1 MDHEN, CDR2 SYDVKM.

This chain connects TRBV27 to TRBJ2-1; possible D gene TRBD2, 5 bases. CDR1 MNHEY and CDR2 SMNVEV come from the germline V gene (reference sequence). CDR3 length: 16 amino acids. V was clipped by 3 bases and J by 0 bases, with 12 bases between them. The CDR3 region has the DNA TGTGCCAGCAGTTTGGAGGCCCACGACTCCTACAATGAGCAGTTCTTC. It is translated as CASSLEAHDSYNEQFF.